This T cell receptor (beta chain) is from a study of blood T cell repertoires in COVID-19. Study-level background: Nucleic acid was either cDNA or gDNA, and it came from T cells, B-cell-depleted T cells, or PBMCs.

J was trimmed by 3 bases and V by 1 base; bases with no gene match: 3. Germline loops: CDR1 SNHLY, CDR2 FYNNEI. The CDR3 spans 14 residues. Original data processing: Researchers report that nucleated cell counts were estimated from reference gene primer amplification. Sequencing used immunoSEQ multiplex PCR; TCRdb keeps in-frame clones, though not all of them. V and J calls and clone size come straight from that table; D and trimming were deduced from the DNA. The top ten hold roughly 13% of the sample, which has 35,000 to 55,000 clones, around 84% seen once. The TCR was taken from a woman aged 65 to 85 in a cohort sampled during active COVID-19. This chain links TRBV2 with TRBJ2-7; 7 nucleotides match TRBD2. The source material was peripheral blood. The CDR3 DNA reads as TGTGCCAGCAGTGAAGGAGTAGCGGGCTACGAGCAGTACTTC. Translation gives CASSEGVAGYEQYF. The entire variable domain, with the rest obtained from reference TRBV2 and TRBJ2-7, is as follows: EPEVTQTPSHQVTQMGQEVILRCVPISNHLYFYWYRQILGQKVEFLVSFYNNEISEKSEIFDDQFSVERPDGSNFTLKIRSTKLEDSAMYFCASSEGVAGYEQYFGPGTRLTVT.